One and the same sample provided the 9 T cell receptor beta chains below, sequenced in a study of T cells in Graves' hyperthyroidism and ophthalmopathy. TCR beta CDR3 regions were amplified from RNA transcripts. TCR CDR3 regions were first amplified by RT-PCR with HTBI primers. TCRdb independently ran MiXCR on the multiplex PCR reads; one entry per CDR3 protein. The sample yields 500,000 to 750,000 distinct CDR3 sequences, around a sixth seen once. Sequenced: blood. Receptors were obtained from a woman under 40 with Graves' hyperthyroidism.

The rearrangement uses TRBV6-2 or TRBV6-3 and TRBJ2-1; D is uncertain. The CDR3 sequence is 15 residues long. Between the trimmed V and J ends, which lost 1 base and 5 bases, there was a span of 12 bases. Germline values: CDR1 MNHEY, CDR2 SVGEGT. This CDR3 is CASSYLGQWDNEQFF. CDR3 nucleotide sequence: TGTGCCAGCAGTTACTTGGGTCAGTGGGACAATGAGCAGTTCTTC.

Ten or more counts support this clonotype. The CDR3, as DNA: TGTGCCATCAGTGAGTTAGATGGGACGGATGTTCGAGAGACCCAGTACTTC. It encodes CAISELDGTDVRETQYF. The V gene is TRBV10-3, the J gene TRBJ2-5; D assignment may be TRBD1 or TRBD2 (5 bases each). The germline gives CDR1 ENHRY, CDR2 SYGVKD. Trimming took 1 base from V and 4 from J, leaving 19 bases between them. The CDR3 spans 17 residues.

V is TRBV13 and J is TRBJ2-7, with 15 bases matching TRBD2. Germline V gene sequence: CDR1 PRHDT, CDR2 FYEKMQ (reference sequence). This CDR3 contains 19 residues. Trimming removed 3 bases from V and 6 bases from J; junction bases left unmatched: 15. The CDR3 reads CASSFRTLGLAGGAGEQYF. In DNA form, the CDR3 reads TGTGCCAGCAGCTTCCGTACCTTGGGACTAGCGGGGGGAGCCGGCGAGCAGTACTTC. Based on the CDR3 plus reference TRBV13 and TRBJ2-7, the full variable domain is AAGVIQSPRHLIKEKRETATLKCYPIPRHDTVYWYQQGPGQDPQFLISFYEKMQSDKGSIPDRFSAQQFSDYHSELNMSSLELGDSALYFCASSFRTLGLAGGAGEQYFGPGTRLTVT.

The gene calls are TRBV7-9 and TRBJ2-3; the D is unclear. Trimming took 5 bases from V and 0 from J, leaving 15 bases between them. The CDR3 sequence is 16 residues long. Germline V gene lookup returns CDR1 SEHNR and CDR2 FQNEAQ (reference sequence). CDR3 DNA: TGTGCCAGCAGCCCCCCTTGGCGGAGTAGCACAGATACGCAGTATTTT. Residues: CASSPPWRSSTDTQYF.

This clonotype has a count of ten or more. V and J are TRBV3-1 and TRBJ2-2, with D possibly being TRBD2 (5 bases). The germline CDR1 and CDR2 sequences are LGHDT and YNNKEL (reference sequence). This CDR3 is built from 14 residues. Trimming took off 2 bases at V and 5 bases at J, with 9 bases between the two ends. The CDR3 here is CASSQLTGTGELFF. The CDR3 DNA is TGTGCCAGCAGCCAATTAACGGGGACCGGGGAGCTGTTTTTT.

V usage is TRBV5-1 and J usage is TRBJ2-1, with 7 bases that match TRBD1. The CDR3 is 14 amino acids. CDR1 SGHRS and CDR2 YFSETQ come from the germline V gene. Germline trimming cut 2 bases from V and 4 bases from J; bases unmatched to any gene: 3. CDR3 loop: CASSFEGAYNEQFF. The DNA of the CDR3 is TGCGCCAGCAGCTTTGAGGGGGCATACAATGAGCAGTTCTTC.

This clonotype was seen more than once but under ten times. The V gene is TRBV18, the J gene TRBJ2-1; D is ambiguous. Germline V lookup: CDR1 KGHSH, CDR2 LQKENI. Between the trimmed V and J ends, which lost 4 bases and 10 bases, there was a span of 14 bases. The CDR3 loop spans 13 amino acids. CDR3 sequence: CASSHKDGSEQFF. For the CDR3, the DNA is TGTGCCAGCTCACATAAAGACGGATCGGAGCAGTTCTTC.

The chain recombines TRBV9 with TRBJ2-1; the match to TRBD1 covers 11 bases. The CDR3 sequence is 16 residues long. From germline, CDR1 is SGDLS and CDR2 YYNGEE. With 4 bases clipped from V and 5 bases from J, the junction kept 8 bases outside the gene matches. The chain's CDR3 is CASSKTPGQGDNEQFF. For the CDR3, the DNA is TGTGCCAGCAGCAAGACCCCGGGACAGGGGGACAATGAGCAGTTCTTC.

In its sample, this clonotype was seen many times. The V call is TRBV4-2, the J call TRBJ2-3; the match to TRBD2 covers 7 bases. Germline V gene lookup returns CDR1 LGHNA and CDR2 YNFKEQ. Losses at the gene ends were 3 bases for V and 1 base for J; bases not matched to a gene: 7. CDR3 length: 16 residues. The CDR3 region has the DNA TGTGCCAGCAGCCAGGCTGGGAGGGACGGCACAGATACGCAGTATTTT. Protein product: CASSQAGRDGTDTQYF.